The 4 T cell receptor beta chains listed next were all sequenced from one sample in a study of blood T cell repertoires in COVID-19. Data came from immunoSEQ multiplex PCR; TCRdb stores just in-frame clones and leaves some out. The sample has 110,000 to 150,000 clones; roughly 84% are singletons. Material: peripheral blood. The receptors shown here come from a man aged 55 to 69 with active or convalescent COVID-19.

V and J are TRBV27 and TRBJ1-2; 8 bases align to TRBD1. The germline CDR1 and CDR2 sequences are MNHEY and SMNVEV (reference sequence). The CDR3 totals 14 residues. Trimming cost V 5 bases and J 2 bases; bases outside gene matches: 4. The CDR3 is CASSRAGGNYGYTF. CDR3 in DNA: TGTGCCAGCAGTCGCGCAGGGGGCAACTATGGCTACACCTTC.

There are a few counts of this clone. The chain carries TRBV11-3 and TRBJ1-2, with a tentative D call TRBD1 (5 bases). CDR3 length equals 15 residues. In germline, CDR1 is SGHNT, CDR2 YENEEA. V was cut by 4 bases and J by 2 bases, with 14 bases left in between. CDR3 loop: CASSSGGTANYGYTF. CDR3 nucleotide sequence: TGTGCCAGCAGCTCTGGGGGGACGGCAAACTATGGCTACACCTTC. Full variable domain (outside the CDR3, taken from reference TRBV11-3 and TRBJ1-2): EAGVVQSPRYKIIEKKQPVAFWCNPISGHNTLYWYLQNLGQGPELLIRYENEEAVDDSQLPKDRFSAERLKGVDSTLKIQPAELGDSAVYLCASSSGGTANYGYTFGSGTRLTVV.

The chain couples TRBV7-2 to TRBJ1-4; D not certain. Germline V gives CDR1 SGHTA, CDR2 FQGNSA. CDR3 length: 14 amino acids. Trimming took off 1 base at V and 7 bases at J, with 10 bases between the two ends. The CDR3 coding sequence is TGTGCCAGCAGCTTAGTGCCCGGGGTTGAAAAACTGTTTTTT. Translation gives CASSLVPGVEKLFF.

V and J are TRBV6-5 and TRBJ2-1; TRBD2 is a possible D gene (7 bases). In germline, CDR1 is MNHEY, CDR2 SVGAGI. V dropped 7 bases and J dropped 6 bases, with 19 bases sitting between them. The CDR3 sequence is 15 residues long. In nucleotides, the CDR3 is TGTGCCAGCACCAAAAGGGGGGGGCGCGTCAATGAGCAGTTCTTC. It codes for CASTKRGGRVNEQFF.